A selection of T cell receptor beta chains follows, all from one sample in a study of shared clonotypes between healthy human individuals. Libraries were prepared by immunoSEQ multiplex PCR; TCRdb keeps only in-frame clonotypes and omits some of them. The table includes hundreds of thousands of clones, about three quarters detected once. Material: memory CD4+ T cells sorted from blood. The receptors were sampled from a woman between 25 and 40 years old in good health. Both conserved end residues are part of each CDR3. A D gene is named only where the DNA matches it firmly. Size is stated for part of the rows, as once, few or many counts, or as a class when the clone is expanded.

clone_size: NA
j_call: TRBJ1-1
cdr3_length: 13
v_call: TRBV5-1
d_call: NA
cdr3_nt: TGCGCCAGCAGCCGGGACGGTAACACTGAAGCTTTCTTT
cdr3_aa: CASSRDGNTEAFF

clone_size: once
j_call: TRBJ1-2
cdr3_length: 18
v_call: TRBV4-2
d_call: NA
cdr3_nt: TGTGCCAGCAGCCAAGATGTTGCCGGCCTCCTAGCTAACTATGGCTACACCTTC
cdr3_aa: CASSQDVAGLLANYGYTF

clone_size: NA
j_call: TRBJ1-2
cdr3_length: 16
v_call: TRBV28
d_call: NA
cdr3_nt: TGTGCCAGCAGTTTAGGGTGGCAGCCGACGGACTATGGCTACACCTTC
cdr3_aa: CASSLGWQPTDYGYTF

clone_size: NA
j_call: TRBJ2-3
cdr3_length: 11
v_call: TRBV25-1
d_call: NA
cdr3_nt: TGTGCCAGCAGTCAGACAGATACGCAGTATTTT
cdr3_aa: CASSQTDTQYF

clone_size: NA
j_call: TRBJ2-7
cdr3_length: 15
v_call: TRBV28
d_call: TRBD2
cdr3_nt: TGTGCCAGCAGTTTAAGGACTAGCGGGAGCAGCGAGCAGTACTTC
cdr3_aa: CASSLRTSGSSEQYF

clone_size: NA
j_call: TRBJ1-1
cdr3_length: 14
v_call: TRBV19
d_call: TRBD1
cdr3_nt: TGTGCCAGTCATAAACAGGGGGAACACACTGAAGCTTTCTTT
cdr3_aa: CASHKQGEHTEAFF

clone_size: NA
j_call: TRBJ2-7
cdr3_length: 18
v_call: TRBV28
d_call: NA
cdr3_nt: TGTGCCAGCAGTTTATATGTTGGGGGAGTGGGAAAAGGAGGCGAGCAGTACTTC
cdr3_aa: CASSLYVGGVGKGGEQYF

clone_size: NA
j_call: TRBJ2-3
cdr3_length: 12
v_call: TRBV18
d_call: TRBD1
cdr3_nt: TGTGCCAGCTCACCGGACAGGAGATCGCAGTATTTT
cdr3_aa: CASSPDRRSQYF

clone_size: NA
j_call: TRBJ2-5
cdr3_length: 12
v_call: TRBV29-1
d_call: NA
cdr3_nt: TGCAGCGCCACTCCCTGGGGGGAGACCCAGTACTTC
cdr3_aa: CSATPWGETQYF

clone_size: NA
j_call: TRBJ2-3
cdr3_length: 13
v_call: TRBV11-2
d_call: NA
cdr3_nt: TGTGCCAGCAGCTCATCTTTCCTAGGGATGCAGTATTTT
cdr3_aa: CASSSSFLGMQYF

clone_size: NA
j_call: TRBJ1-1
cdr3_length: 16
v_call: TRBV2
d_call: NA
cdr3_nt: TGTGCCAGCAGTCCACTCGTAGGACCCCGGGACACTGAAGCTTTCTTT
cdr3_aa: CASSPLVGPRDTEAFF

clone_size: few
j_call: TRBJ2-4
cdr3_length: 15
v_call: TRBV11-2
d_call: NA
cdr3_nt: TGTGCCAGCAGCTTTTTTTCCTCAGCCAAAAACATTCAGTACTTC
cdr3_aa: CASSFFSSAKNIQYF

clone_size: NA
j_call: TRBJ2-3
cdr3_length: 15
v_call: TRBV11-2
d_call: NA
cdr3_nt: TGTGCCAGCAGCTTACAGCTGGGACGGGGAGATACGCAGTATTTT
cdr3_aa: CASSLQLGRGDTQYF